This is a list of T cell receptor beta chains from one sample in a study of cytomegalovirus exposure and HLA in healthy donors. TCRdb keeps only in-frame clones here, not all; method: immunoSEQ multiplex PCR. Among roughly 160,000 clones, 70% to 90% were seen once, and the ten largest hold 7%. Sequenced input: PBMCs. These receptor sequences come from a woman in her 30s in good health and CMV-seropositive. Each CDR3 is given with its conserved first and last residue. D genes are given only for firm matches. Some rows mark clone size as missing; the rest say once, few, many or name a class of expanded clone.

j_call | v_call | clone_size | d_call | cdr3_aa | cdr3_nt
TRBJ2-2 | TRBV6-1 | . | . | CASNRGPNTGELFF | TGTGCCAGCAATCGCGGGCCGAACACCGGGGAGCTGTTTTTT
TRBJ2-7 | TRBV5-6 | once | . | CASSFEERNEQYF | TGTGCCAGCAGCTTTGAGGAGAGAAACGAGCAGTACTTC
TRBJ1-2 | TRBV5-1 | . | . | CASSLAPGEYGYTF | TGCGCCAGCAGCTTGGCCCCAGGGGAGTATGGCTACACCTTC
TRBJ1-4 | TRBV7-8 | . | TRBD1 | CASSEWTGGSEKLFF | TGTGCCAGCAGCGAGTGGACAGGGGGCAGTGAAAAACTGTTTTTT
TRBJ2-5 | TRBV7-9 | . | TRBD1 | CASSLGQGTQETQYF | TGTGCCAGCAGCTTAGGACAGGGAACCCAAGAGACCCAGTACTTC
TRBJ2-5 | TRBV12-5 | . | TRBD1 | CASAPGQAYQETQYF | TGTGCTAGTGCCCCCGGACAGGCTTATCAAGAGACCCAGTACTTC
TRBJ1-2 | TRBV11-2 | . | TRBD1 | CASSLSRGSGYTF | TGTGCCAGCAGCTTATCCAGGGGGTCTGGCTACACCTTC
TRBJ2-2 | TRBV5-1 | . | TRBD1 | CACKRQGASGELFF | TGCGCCTGTAAGCGACAGGGGGCATCCGGGGAGCTGTTTTTT
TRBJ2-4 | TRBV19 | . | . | CASSIAGTVGVQYF | TGTGCCAGTAGTATAGCTGGAACAGTAGGGGTTCAGTACTTC
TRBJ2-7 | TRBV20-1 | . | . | CSASETYEQYF | TGCAGTGCTAGCGAGACCTACGAGCAGTACTTC
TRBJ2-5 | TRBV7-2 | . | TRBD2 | CASSVSGGAVRAQYF | TGTGCCAGCAGCGTTAGCGGGGGAGCTGTTAGGGCCCAGTACTTC
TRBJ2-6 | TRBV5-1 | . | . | CASCPVAEPMSGANVLTF | TGCGCCAGCTGTCCGGTGGCGGAACCTATGTCTGGGGCCAACGTCCTGACTTTC
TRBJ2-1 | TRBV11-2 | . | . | CASSPQRVGGAWNEQFF | TGTGCCAGCAGCCCCCAGAGGGTGGGGGGGGCGTGGAATGAGCAGTTCTTC
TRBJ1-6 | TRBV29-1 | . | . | CSVGTDYNSPLHF | TGCAGCGTTGGGACAGACTATAATTCACCCCTCCACTTT
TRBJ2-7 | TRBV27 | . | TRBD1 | CASSRSRDRGLYSYEQYF | TGTGCCAGCAGCCGATCGCGGGACAGGGGGCTCTATTCCTACGAGCAGTACTTC
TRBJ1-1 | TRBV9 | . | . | CASSVGVQGPEAFF | TGTGCCAGCAGCGTAGGAGTACAGGGTCCCGAAGCTTTCTTT
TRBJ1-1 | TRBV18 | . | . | CASSPAQGRTEAFF | TGTGCCAGCTCACCCGCGCAGGGTAGGACTGAAGCTTTCTTT
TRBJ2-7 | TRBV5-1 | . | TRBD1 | CASSSYPGQGIVDEQYF | TGCGCCAGCAGCTCTTATCCCGGACAGGGGATTGTGGACGAGCAGTACTTC
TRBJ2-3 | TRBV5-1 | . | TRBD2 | CASSSSGVITDTQYF | TGCGCCAGCAGCTCGAGCGGGGTAATCACAGATACGCAGTATTTT
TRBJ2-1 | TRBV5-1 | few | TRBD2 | CASGSGGDPLSNEQFF | TGCGCCAGCGGAAGCGGGGGAGACCCTCTTAGCAATGAGCAGTTCTTC
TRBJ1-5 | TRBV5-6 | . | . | CASSLNRDQPQHF | TGTGCCAGCAGCTTGAACAGGGATCAGCCCCAGCATTTT
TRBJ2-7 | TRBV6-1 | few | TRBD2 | CASTILAGESYEQYF | TGTGCCAGCACTATACTAGCGGGGGAGTCCTACGAGCAGTACTTC
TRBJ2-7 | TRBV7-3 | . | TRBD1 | CASSQGQGGRYEQYF | TGTGCCAGCAGCCAAGGACAGGGGGGGAGGTACGAGCAGTACTTC
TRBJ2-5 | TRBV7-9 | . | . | CASSLSRAGTQYF | TGTGCCAGCAGCTTATCCAGAGCAGGGACCCAGTACTTC
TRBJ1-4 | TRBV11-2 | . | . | CASKGIWEKLFF | TGTGCCAGCAAGGGGATCTGGGAAAAACTGTTTTTT
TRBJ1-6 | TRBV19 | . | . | CASRPWERSYNSPLHF | TGTGCCAGTAGACCCTGGGAGCGCTCCTATAATTCACCCCTCCACTTT
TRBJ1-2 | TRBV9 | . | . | CASSVLSEPGYGYTF | TGTGCCAGCAGCGTACTTAGTGAACCAGGTTATGGCTACACCTTC
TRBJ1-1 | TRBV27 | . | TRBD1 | CASSFHRGNTEAFF | TGTGCCAGCAGTTTTCACAGGGGGAACACTGAAGCTTTCTTT
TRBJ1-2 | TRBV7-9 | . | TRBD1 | CASSSPGQGEYGYTF | TGTGCCAGCAGCTCACCGGGACAGGGGGAGTATGGCTACACCTTC
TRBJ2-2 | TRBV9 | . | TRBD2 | CASSVGGLAGAHTGELFF | TGTGCCAGCAGCGTAGGGGGGCTAGCGGGGGCCCACACCGGGGAGCTGTTTTTT
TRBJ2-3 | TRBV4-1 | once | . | CASSQVPGSTDTQYF | TGCGCCAGCAGCCAAGTCCCGGGAAGCACAGATACGCAGTATTTT
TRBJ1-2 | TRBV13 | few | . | CASSQGVLGGGLNYGYTF | TGTGCCAGCAGCCAAGGGGTCCTGGGGGGGGGCCTCAACTATGGCTACACCTTC
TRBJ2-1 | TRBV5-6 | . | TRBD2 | CASSRLAGLINEQFF | TGTGCCAGCAGCCGACTAGCGGGACTTATCAATGAGCAGTTCTTC
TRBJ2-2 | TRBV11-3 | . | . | CASSFEWRGELFF | TGTGCCAGCAGCTTCGAGTGGAGGGGGGAGCTGTTTTTT
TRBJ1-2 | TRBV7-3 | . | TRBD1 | CASSLGTGGNYGYTF | TGTGCCAGCAGCTTAGGAACAGGGGGCAACTATGGCTACACCTTC
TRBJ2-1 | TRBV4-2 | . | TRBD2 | CASSPRALRRGAYNEQFF | TGTGCCAGCAGCCCGAGGGCACTTCGGCGGGGGGCCTACAATGAGCAGTTCTTC
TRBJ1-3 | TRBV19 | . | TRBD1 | CASRQGAGNTIYF | TGTGCCAGCCGACAGGGAGCCGGAAACACCATATATTTT
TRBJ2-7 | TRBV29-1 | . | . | CSPNRLYEQYF | TGCAGCCCAAACAGGCTCTACGAGCAGTACTTC
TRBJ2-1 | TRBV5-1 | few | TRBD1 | CASTPGQSYNEQFF | TGCGCCAGCACACCGGGACAGTCCTACAATGAGCAGTTCTTC
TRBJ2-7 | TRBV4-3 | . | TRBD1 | CASSVQGGAYEQYF | TGCGCCAGCAGCGTACAGGGGGGAGCCTACGAGCAGTACTTC
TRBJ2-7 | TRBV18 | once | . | CASSPRTGSSYEQYF | TGTGCCAGCTCACCCCGGACGGGGAGCTCCTACGAGCAGTACTTC
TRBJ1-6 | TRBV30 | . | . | CAWRDPRQRRKNSPLHF | TGTGCCTGGAGAGACCCCAGACAGAGAAGGAAGAATTCACCCCTCCACTTT
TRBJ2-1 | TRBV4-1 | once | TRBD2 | CASSLSAGGRVNEQFF | TGCGCCAGCAGCCTCTCGGCGGGGGGCAGGGTCAATGAGCAGTTCTTC
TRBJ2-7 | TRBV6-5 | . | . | CASRKGHTTYEQYF | TGTGCCAGCAGAAAGGGGCACACAACCTACGAGCAGTACTTC
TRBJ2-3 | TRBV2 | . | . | CASSELLETDTQYF | TGTGCCAGCAGTGAGTTGTTGGAGACAGATACGCAGTATTTT
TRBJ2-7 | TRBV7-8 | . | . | CASSLSRGLYYEQYF | TGTGCCAGCAGCTTAAGCCGGGGGTTATACTACGAGCAGTACTTC
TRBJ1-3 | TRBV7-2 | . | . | CASSLAAGSENTIYF | TGTGCCAGCAGCTTAGCAGCGGGTTCGGAAAACACCATATATTTT
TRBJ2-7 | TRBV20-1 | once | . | CSAPKNYEQYF | TGCAGTGCCCCAAAAAATTACGAGCAGTACTTC
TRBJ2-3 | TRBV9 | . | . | CASSVVAGGLDTQYF | TGTGCCAGCAGCGTAGTGGCGGGTGGGCTAGATACGCAGTATTTT
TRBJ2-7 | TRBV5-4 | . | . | CASSRDSYEQYF | TGTGCCAGCAGCAGAGATTCGTACGAGCAGTACTTC
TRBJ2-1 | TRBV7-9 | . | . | CASSKRQDNEQFF | TGTGCCAGCAGCAAAAGACAGGACAATGAGCAGTTCTTC
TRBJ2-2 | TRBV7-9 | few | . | CASSPGAGSIGELFF | TGTGCCAGCAGCCCTGGGGCAGGGTCTATCGGGGAGCTGTTTTTT
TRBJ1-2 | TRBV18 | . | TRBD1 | CASSPPRGPPSNYGYTF | TGTGCCAGCTCACCACCCAGGGGGCCGCCTTCTAACTATGGCTACACCTTC
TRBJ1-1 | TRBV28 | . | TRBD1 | CASSYLDRASTEAFF | TGTGCCAGCAGTTACCTGGACAGGGCGTCAACTGAAGCTTTCTTT